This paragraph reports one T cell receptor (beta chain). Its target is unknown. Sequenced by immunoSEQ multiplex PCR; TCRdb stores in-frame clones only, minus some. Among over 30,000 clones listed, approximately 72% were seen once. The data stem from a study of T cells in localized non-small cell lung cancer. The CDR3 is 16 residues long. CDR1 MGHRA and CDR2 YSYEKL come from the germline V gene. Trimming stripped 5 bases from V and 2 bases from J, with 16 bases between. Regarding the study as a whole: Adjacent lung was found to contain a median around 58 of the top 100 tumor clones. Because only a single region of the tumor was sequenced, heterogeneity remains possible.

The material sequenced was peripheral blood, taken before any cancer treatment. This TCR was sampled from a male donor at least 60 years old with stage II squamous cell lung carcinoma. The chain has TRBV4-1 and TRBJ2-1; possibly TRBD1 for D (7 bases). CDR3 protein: CASSEGARGAYNEQFF. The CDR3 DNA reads TGCGCCAGCAGCGAGGGGGCAAGGGGGGCCTACAATGAGCAGTTCTTC.